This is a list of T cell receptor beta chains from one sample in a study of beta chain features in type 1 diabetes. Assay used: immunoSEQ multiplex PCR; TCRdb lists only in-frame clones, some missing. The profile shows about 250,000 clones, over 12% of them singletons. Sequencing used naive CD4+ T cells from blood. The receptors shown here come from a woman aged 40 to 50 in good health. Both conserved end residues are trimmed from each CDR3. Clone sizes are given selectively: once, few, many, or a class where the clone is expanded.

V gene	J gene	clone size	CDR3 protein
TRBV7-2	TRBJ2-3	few	ASSSSRGGDTQY
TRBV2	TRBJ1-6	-	ASSDSAYSPLH
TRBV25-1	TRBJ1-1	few	ASSESPGQGAIGTEAF
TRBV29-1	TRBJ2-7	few	SVVQGTYEQY
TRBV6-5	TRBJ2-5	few	ASRAGTGVPTQY
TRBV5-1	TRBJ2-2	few	ASRRVPTGELF
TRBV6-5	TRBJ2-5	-	ASSYSTGVQETQY
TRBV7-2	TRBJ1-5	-	ASSLDGYSNQPQH
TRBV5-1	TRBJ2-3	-	ASSLASTGTTDTQY
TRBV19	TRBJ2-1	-	ASSTAGGPASEQF